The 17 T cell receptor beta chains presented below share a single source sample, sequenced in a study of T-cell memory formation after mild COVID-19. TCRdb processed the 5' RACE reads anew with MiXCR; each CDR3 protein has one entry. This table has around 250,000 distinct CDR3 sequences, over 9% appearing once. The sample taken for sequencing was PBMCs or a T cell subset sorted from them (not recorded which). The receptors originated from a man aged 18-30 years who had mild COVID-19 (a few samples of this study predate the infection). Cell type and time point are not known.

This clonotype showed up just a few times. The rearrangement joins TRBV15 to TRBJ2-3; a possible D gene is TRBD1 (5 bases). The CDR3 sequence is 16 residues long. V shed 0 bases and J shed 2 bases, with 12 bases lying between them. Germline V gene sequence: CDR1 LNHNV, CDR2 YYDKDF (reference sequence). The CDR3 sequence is CATSRDQGAVTDTQYF. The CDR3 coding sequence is TGTGCCACCAGCAGAGATCAAGGGGCCGTCACAGATACGCAGTATTTT. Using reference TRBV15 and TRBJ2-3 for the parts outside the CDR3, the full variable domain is DAMVIQNPRYQVTQFGKPVTLSCSQTLNHNVMYWYQQKSSQAPKLLFHYYDKDFNNEADTPDNFQSRRPNTSFCFLDIRSPGLGDTAMYLCATSRDQGAVTDTQYFGPGTRLTVL.

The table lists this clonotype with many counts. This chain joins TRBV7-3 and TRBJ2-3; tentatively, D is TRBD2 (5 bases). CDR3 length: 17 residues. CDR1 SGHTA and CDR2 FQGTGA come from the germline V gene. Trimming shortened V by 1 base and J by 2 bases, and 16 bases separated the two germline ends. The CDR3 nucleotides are TGTGCCAGCAGCTTAAGTATTTGGGGAGCTGCCACAGATACGCAGTATTTT. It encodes CASSLSIWGAATDTQYF.

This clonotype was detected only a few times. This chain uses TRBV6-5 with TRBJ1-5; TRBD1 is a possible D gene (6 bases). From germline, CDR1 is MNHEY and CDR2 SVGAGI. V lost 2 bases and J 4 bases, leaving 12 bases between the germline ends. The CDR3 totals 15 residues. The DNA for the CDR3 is TGTGCCAGCAGTTACACAGGGAGAGAGAATCAGCCCCAGCATTTT. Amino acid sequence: CASSYTGRENQPQHF.

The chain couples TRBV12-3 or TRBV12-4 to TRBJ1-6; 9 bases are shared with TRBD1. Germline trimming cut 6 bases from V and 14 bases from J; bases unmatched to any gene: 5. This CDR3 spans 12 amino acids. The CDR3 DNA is TGTGCCAGCAGAGGACAGGGGTTGGCCCTCCACTTT. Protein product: CASRGQGLALHF.

The CDR3 bases are TGTGCCAGCAGCCCCTGGGATAGGAACTATGGCTACACCTTC. This gives the protein CASSPWDRNYGYTF. V usage is TRBV3-1 and J usage is TRBJ1-2; D not certain. CDR3 length equals 14 residues. Germline V CDR1 and CDR2: LGHDT, YNNKEL (reference sequence). Deletions cut 4 bases from V and 2 bases from J, with 11 bases between.

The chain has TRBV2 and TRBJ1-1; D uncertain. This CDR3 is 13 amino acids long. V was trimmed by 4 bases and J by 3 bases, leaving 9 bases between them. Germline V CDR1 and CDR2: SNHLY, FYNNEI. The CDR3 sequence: CASSGVRDTEAFF. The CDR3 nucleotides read TGTGCCAGCAGTGGCGTAAGGGACACTGAAGCTTTCTTT. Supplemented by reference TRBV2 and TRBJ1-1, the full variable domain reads EPEVTQTPSHQVTQMGQEVILRCVPISNHLYFYWYRQILGQKVEFLVSFYNNEISEKSEIFDDQFSVERPDGSNFTLKIRSTKLEDSAMYFCASSGVRDTEAFFGQGTRLTVV.

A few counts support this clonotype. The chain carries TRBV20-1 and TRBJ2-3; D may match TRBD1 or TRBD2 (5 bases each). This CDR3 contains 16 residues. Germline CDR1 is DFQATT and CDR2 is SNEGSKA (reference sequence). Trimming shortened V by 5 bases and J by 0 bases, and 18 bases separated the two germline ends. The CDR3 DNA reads TGCAGTGCTTCGGGACCCCCCCCAGGGAGCACAGATACGCAGTATTTT. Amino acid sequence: CSASGPPPGSTDTQYF.

The CDR3 spells CASSPYPDRGPYGETQYF. CDR3 bases: TGTGCCAGCAGTCCCTACCCGGACAGGGGGCCGTATGGAGAGACCCAGTACTTC. The chain joins TRBV6-6 to TRBJ2-5, with 11 bases fitting TRBD1. The V and J ends lost 5 bases and 4 bases, in that order; junction bases with no gene match: 15. CDR3 size: 18 residues. Germline V gives CDR1 MNHNY, CDR2 SVGAGI (reference sequence).

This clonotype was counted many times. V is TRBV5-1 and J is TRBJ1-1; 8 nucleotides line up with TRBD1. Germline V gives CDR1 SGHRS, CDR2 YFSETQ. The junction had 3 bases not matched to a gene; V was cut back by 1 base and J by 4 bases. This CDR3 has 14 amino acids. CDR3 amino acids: CASSLSQGATEAFF. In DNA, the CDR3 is TGCGCCAGCAGCTTGAGTCAGGGGGCCACTGAAGCTTTCTTT.

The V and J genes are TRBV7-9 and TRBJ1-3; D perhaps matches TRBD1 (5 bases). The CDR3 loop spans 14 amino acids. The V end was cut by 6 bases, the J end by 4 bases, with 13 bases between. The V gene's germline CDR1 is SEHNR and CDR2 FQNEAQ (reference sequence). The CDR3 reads CASRQGVRGNTIYF. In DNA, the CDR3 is TGTGCCAGCAGGCAGGGAGTACGGGGAAACACCATATATTTT.

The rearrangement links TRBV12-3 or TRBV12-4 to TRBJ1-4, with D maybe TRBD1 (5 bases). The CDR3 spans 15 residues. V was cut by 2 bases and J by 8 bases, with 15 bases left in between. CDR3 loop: CASSLLRGEYEKLFF. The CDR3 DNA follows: TGTGCCAGCAGTTTATTACGGGGGGAGTACGAAAAACTGTTTTTT.

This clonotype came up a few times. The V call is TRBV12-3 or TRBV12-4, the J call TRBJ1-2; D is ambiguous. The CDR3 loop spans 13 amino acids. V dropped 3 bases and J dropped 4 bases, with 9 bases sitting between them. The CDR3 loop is CASSFTDFYGYTF. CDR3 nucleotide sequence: TGTGCCAGCAGTTTTACCGATTTCTATGGCTACACCTTC.

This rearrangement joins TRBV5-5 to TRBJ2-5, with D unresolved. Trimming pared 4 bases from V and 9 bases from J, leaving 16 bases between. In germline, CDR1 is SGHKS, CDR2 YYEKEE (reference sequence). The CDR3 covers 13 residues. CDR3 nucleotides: TGTGCCAGCAGCGGCCAGCGCCTCGAGGCCCAGTACTTC. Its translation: CASSGQRLEAQYF.

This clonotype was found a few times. The CDR3 spells CASGADRGTGAFF. The CDR3 nucleotides read TGCGCCAGCGGTGCTGACAGGGGAACAGGAGCTTTCTTT. J is TRBJ1-1 and V is TRBV4-3; the match to TRBD1 covers 8 bases. Germline CDR1 is LGHNA and CDR2 is YSLEER. V was pared by 8 bases and J by 10 bases, with 12 bases of the junction left unmatched. The CDR3 runs to 13 residues.

The CDR3 region is CAREEEVGYEQYF. For the CDR3, the DNA is TGTGCCAGGGAGGAGGAGGTGGGGTACGAGCAGTACTTC. V usage is TRBV12-3 or TRBV12-4 and J usage is TRBJ2-7, with TRBD2 as a possible D gene (5 bases). Trimming cost V 9 bases and J 4 bases, with 16 bases left between them. The CDR3 loop spans 13 amino acids.

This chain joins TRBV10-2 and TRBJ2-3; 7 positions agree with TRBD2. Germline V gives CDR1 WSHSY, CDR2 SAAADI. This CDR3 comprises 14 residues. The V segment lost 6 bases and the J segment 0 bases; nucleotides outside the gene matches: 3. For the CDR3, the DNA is TGCGCCAGCAGGGGAGGGAGGAGCACAGATACGCAGTATTTT. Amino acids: CASRGGRSTDTQYF.

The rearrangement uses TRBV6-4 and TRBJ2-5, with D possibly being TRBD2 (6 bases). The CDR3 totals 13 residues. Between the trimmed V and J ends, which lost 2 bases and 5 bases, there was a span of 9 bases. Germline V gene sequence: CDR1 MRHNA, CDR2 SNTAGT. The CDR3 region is CASSDKGRETQYF. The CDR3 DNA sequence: TGTGCCAGCAGTGACAAAGGGAGGGAGACCCAGTACTTC.